This T cell receptor (beta chain) came from a study of blood T cell repertoires in COVID-19. Overall study context: The cDNA or gDNA used as material had been derived from T cells, B-cell-depleted T cells, or PBMCs.

How the authors handled the data: Quantification of nucleated cells was approximated via reference gene primer amplification. Assay used: immunoSEQ multiplex PCR; TCRdb lists only in-frame clones, some missing. V, J and clone size reflect that table, while D and trimming were determined from the DNA. The top ten clones hold less than 20% of a sample with roughly 43,000 clones, 75% to 90% of them seen once. The CDR3 contains 15 residues. The germline V gene has CDR1 SGHNT and CDR2 YYREEE (reference sequence). V was pared by 1 base and J by 2 bases, with 9 bases between. Specimen: peripheral blood. This chain links TRBV5-4 with TRBJ2-2; D remains ambiguous. The clonotype comes from a human donor in a cohort sampled during active COVID-19. The donor label of this sample is uncertain. CDR3 protein: CASSLLGRNTGELFF. Written as DNA, the CDR3 is TGTGCCAGCAGCTTGTTGGGCCGAAACACCGGGGAGCTGTTTTTT.